The 7 T cell receptor beta chains below come from one sample, sequenced in a study of blood T cell repertoires in COVID-19. Repertoires were generated with immunoSEQ multiplex PCR, while TCRdb's copy carries only in-frame clones and drops some. Of about 150,000 clones in the sample, 90% were seen once. The specimen was peripheral blood. These receptors were collected from a man between 45 and 60 years old with acute or convalescent COVID-19.

V and J are TRBV28 and TRBJ1-4; a possible D gene is TRBD1 (5 bases). The CDR3 sequence is 14 residues long. V was cut by 5 bases and J by 2 bases, with 9 bases left in between. Germline V gives CDR1 MDHEN, CDR2 SYDVKM. CDR3 nucleotides: TGTGCCAGCAGTCCGGGACTCACTAATGAAAAACTGTTTTTT. Encoded protein: CASSPGLTNEKLFF.

The table lists this clone with a count of one. The chain uses TRBV27 and TRBJ2-7; 8 bases match TRBD1. Germline values: CDR1 MNHEY, CDR2 SMNVEV (reference sequence). The CDR3 runs to 14 residues. Unmatched junction bases numbered 4, after V lost 6 bases and J lost 0 bases. This chain's CDR3 is CASRDRAVSYEQYF. CDR3 bases: TGTGCCAGCAGGGACAGGGCCGTCTCCTACGAGCAGTACTTC.

The rearrangement joins TRBV6-5 to TRBJ1-2, with TRBD1 as a possible D gene (6 bases). This CDR3 spans 13 amino acids. Germline V gene sequence: CDR1 MNHEY, CDR2 SVGAGI. V shed 8 bases and J shed 5 bases, with 15 bases lying between them. For the CDR3, the DNA is TGTGCCAGCGCAAGGGACAAGTTTTATGGCTACACCTTC. Protein product: CASARDKFYGYTF.

The chain carries TRBV12-3 or TRBV12-4 and TRBJ2-2; weak D call: TRBD2 (5 bases). The CDR3 has 13 residues. The V end was cut by 7 bases, the J end by 4 bases, with 10 bases between. As DNA, the CDR3 is TGTGCCAGCAAGAAGCGGACCACCGGGGAGCTGTTTTTT. Its protein is CASKKRTTGELFF.

The chain uses TRBV5-4 and TRBJ1-3; maybe TRBD1 (5 bases). From germline, CDR1 is SGHNT and CDR2 YYREEE (reference sequence). The V gene lost 5 bases and the J gene lost 4 bases, with 16 bases spanning the gap. The CDR3 has 15 residues. The CDR3: CASSPSGARGNTIYF. The CDR3 nucleotides read TGTGCCAGCAGTCCAAGTGGGGCGAGGGGAAACACCATATATTTT.

The genes are TRBV6-6 and TRBJ2-2, with 8 bases lining up with TRBD1. This CDR3 comprises 15 residues. Germline CDR1 reads MNHNY; CDR2 reads SVGAGI (reference sequence). J lost 4 bases, V lost 10 bases, and 11 bases had no gene match. The CDR3 here is CATERVTGVTGELFF. The CDR3 DNA sequence: TGTGCCACCGAGAGGGTGACAGGGGTCACCGGGGAGCTGTTTTTT.

The chain recombines TRBV6-5 with TRBJ2-3, with 10 bases identical to TRBD1. Germline V gene sequence: CDR1 MNHEY, CDR2 SVGAGI. The CDR3 spans 16 residues. The junction had 3 bases not matched to a gene; V was cut back by 2 bases and J by 1 base. This CDR3 reads CASSYRGTGGTDTQYF. The CDR3 DNA is TGTGCCAGCAGTTACCGGGGGACAGGGGGCACAGATACGCAGTATTTT.